This TCR beta chain was captured in a study of shared clonotypes between healthy human individuals. Turning to the study itself: Every donor yielded three CD4 naive, three CD4 memory, two CD8 naive and one CD8 memory plate. Overall study findings and caveats: Of the naive CD4 clonotypes, around 4.9% were shared across a handful of donors. Non-shared clonotypes had lower generation probabilities than clonotypes shared by all four sorted-subset donors.

As to this clone: The antigen is unknown.

The investigators split CD4+ cells into a CD45RA+ naive subset and a CD45RA-negative memory subset. The protocol was immunoSEQ multiplex PCR, while the TCRdb copy is restricted to in-frame clones and leaves out a portion. The profile shows roughly 2.4 million clones, approximately 94% of them singletons. CDR3 length equals 17 residues. CDR1 is MDHEN and CDR2 is SYDVKM in the germline V gene. Trimming cost V 5 bases and J 0 bases, with 17 bases left between them. The clonotype originates from a man between 18 and 29 years old in good health. Sequenced material: naive CD4+ T cells sorted from blood. Stated subset: CD45RA+ positively selected. This chain joins TRBV28 and TRBJ2-4, with D perhaps being TRBD1 or TRBD2 (6 bases each). CDR3 residues: CASSIRGQTLAKNIQYF. The CDR3 coding sequence is TGTGCCAGCAGTATCCGGGGGCAGACTCTAGCCAAAAACATTCAGTACTTC.